These T cell receptor beta chains were read from a single sample in a study of beta chain features in type 1 diabetes. TCRdb keeps only in-frame clones here, not all; method: immunoSEQ multiplex PCR. The sample carries roughly 160,000 clones, approximately 7.8% recorded once. The sample was central memory CD4+ T cells from blood. The receptor set was obtained from a woman between 40 and 50 years old with type 1 diabetes. Both conserved end residues are part of each CDR3. A D gene is named only where the DNA matches it firmly. Size tells how often a clone was seen (once, few, many) or the class of an expanded clone, and some rows leave it out.

D	size	V	length	J	DNA	CDR3
-	-	TRBV7-9	12	TRBJ2-7	TGTGCCAGCAGCTTGTCCACCGAGCATGAATACTTC	CASSLSTEHEYF
-	few	TRBV7-3	15	TRBJ2-1	TGTGCCAGCAGCTTAACTTCTAGCTCCTACAATGAGCAGTTCTTC	CASSLTSSSYNEQFF
TRBD2	few	TRBV5-1	17	TRBJ2-5	TGCGCCAGCAGCTTGGCCCCAAGTAGCGGGGCCCAAGAGACCCAGTACTTC	CASSLAPSSGAQETQYF
-	many	TRBV6-6	15	TRBJ1-1	TGTGCCAGCACGCTCCCCGGGACAAGTAACACTGAAGCTTTCTTT	CASTLPGTSNTEAFF
TRBD1	-	TRBV6-6	14	TRBJ1-1	TGTGCCAGCACCCGACAGGGGGCCGGAACTGAAGCTTTCTTT	CASTRQGAGTEAFF
-	-	TRBV12-5	11	TRBJ1-2	TGTGCTAGTGGTTTAGAGTATGGCTACACCTTC	CASGLEYGYTF
-	few	TRBV5-1	15	TRBJ1-5	TGCGCCAGCAGCCCGGGACAAACTGGCAATCAGCCCCAGCATTTT	CASSPGQTGNQPQHF
TRBD1	many	TRBV15	14	TRBJ2-7	TGTGCCACCAGCATTCGGACAGGGAAATACGAGCAGTACTTC	CATSIRTGKYEQYF
TRBD2	few	TRBV6-6	15	TRBJ2-7	TGTGCCAGCATGCGGACTAGCGGGAATTCGTACGAGCAGTACTTC	CASMRTSGNSYEQYF
TRBD1	few	TRBV19	13	TRBJ2-4	TGTGCCAGCGGACAGGGGCAAGGGAACATTCAGTACTTC	CASGQGQGNIQYF
-	few	TRBV7-2	14	TRBJ2-7	TGTGCCAGCAGCTTAGGGCGGCACTCCTACGAGCAGTACTTC	CASSLGRHSYEQYF
TRBD2	-	TRBV30	15	TRBJ2-7	TGTGCCTGGAGTGTGCGGACTAGCTCTACGAGCGAGCAGTACTTC	CAWSVRTSSTSEQYF
TRBD1	few	TRBV4-1	17	TRBJ1-2	TGCGCCAGCAGCCAAGGGCTACGGGACAGAACTAACTATGGCTACACCTTC	CASSQGLRDRTNYGYTF
-	-	TRBV7-7	15	TRBJ2-1	TGTGCTAGCAGCCCCGGGGCTTTGGAGGGCAATGAGCAGTTCTTC	CASSPGALEGNEQFF
-	few	TRBV7-9	11	TRBJ2-1	TGTGCCAGCAATCAGGACAATGAGCAGTTCTTC	CASNQDNEQFF
-	few	TRBV5-4	15	TRBJ1-1	TGTGCCAGCAGCTCCCGGGCCAGGGGAGGGACTGAAGCTTTCTTT	CASSSRARGGTEAFF
-	few	TRBV5-4	13	TRBJ2-7	TGTGCCAGCAGCTCCACGGGATTTTACGAGCAGTACTTC	CASSSTGFYEQYF
-	-	TRBV18	15	TRBJ1-2	TGTGCCAGCTCACCAGGCACAGTAACTAACTATGGCTACACCTTC	CASSPGTVTNYGYTF
TRBD1	few	TRBV7-2	15	TRBJ2-3	TGTGCCAGCAGCTTAGCTTGGACAGGGACAGATACGCAGTATTTT	CASSLAWTGTDTQYF
-	few	TRBV9	12	TRBJ2-7	TGTGCCAGCAGTTCCAGCGGGTACGAGCAGTACTTC	CASSSSGYEQYF
TRBD2	-	TRBV6-5	16	TRBJ2-3	TGTGCCAGCAGTTACCGCGGGGGACGAAACACAGATACGCAGTATTTT	CASSYRGGRNTDTQYF
TRBD1	-	TRBV2	15	TRBJ1-5	TGTGCCAGCAGTGCGGACAGGGGCCGGAATCAGCCCCAGCATTTT	CASSADRGRNQPQHF
-	-	TRBV7-8	12	TRBJ2-7	TGTGCCAGCAGCGGCTATGGCGGCGAGCAGTACTTC	CASSGYGGEQYF
TRBD2	-	TRBV6-6	14	TRBJ2-1	TGTGCCAGCAACCCGGGACTAGCGGGAGGTGGGCAGTTCTTC	CASNPGLAGGGQFF
TRBD2	few	TRBV15	21	TRBJ2-5	TGTGCCACCAGCAGAGACCCTGGAGGATTGGGGACTAGCGGGGCACAAGAGACCCAGTACTTC	CATSRDPGGLGTSGAQETQYF
TRBD1	few	TRBV4-3	16	TRBJ2-6	TGCGCCAGCAGCCAAGATACAGGGGTTGGGGCCAACGTCCTGACTTTC	CASSQDTGVGANVLTF
TRBD1	-	TRBV28	14	TRBJ1-5	TGTGCCAGCAGTCTGGGACAGATCAATCAGCCCCAGCATTTT	CASSLGQINQPQHF
-	-	TRBV7-3	14	TRBJ2-3	TGTGCCAGCAGCTTAACGGGCCCCACAGATACGCAGTATTTT	CASSLTGPTDTQYF
TRBD1	few	TRBV4-1	16	TRBJ1-4	TGCGCCAGCAGCCAAAGGGCCGACAGGGGAAACGAAAAACTGTTTTTT	CASSQRADRGNEKLFF
-	many	TRBV4-3	15	TRBJ1-1	TGCGCCAGCAGCCGGGGGGGCACCAGGAACACTGAAGCTTTCTTT	CASSRGGTRNTEAFF
TRBD1	few	TRBV7-2	15	TRBJ1-5	TGTGCCAGCAGGTCCGGGACAGGGGGGAATCAGCCCCAGCATTTT	CASRSGTGGNQPQHF
-	-	TRBV28	15	TRBJ1-3	TGTGCCAGCAGTTTATTCCAAACCCGGGGAAACACCATATATTTT	CASSLFQTRGNTIYF